These T cell receptor beta chains were read from a single sample in a study of human T cells and chemical hapten exposure. TCRdb re-analysed the reads in MiXCR, keeping a single row per CDR3 protein. Of about 120,000 distinct CDR3 sequences in the sample, 8.5% are singletons; the top ten hold 1.4%. Material for sequencing was whole blood. All receptors derive from a human donor in good health. Some clones in this sample may be carry-over from other donors' samples. The CDR3 runs from the conserved cysteine through the conserved F or W. Fields, in order: clone size, D gene, J gene, CDR3 length, V gene, CDR3 protein, CDR3 DNA. D genes are given only for firm matches. Expanded clones are given a class, and other clones once, few, many or no size at all.

abundance: many; d_gene: TRBD1; j_gene: TRBJ1-2; len: 16; v_gene: TRBV7-2; CDR3aa: CASSLLGQGANYGYTF; CDR3nt: TGTGCCAGCAGCTTATTGGGACAGGGTGCTAACTATGGCTACACCTTC
abundance: -; d_gene: TRBD2; j_gene: TRBJ2-1; len: 15; v_gene: TRBV19; CDR3aa: CASSSAGTSGNEQFF; CDR3nt: TGTGCCAGTAGTAGCGCCGGGACTAGCGGGAATGAGCAGTTCTTC
abundance: few; d_gene: TRBD1; j_gene: TRBJ1-1; len: 16; v_gene: TRBV27; CDR3aa: CASSLSADRAHTEAFF; CDR3nt: TGTGCCAGCAGTTTATCGGCGGACAGGGCTCACACTGAAGCTTTCTTT
abundance: few; d_gene: TRBD2; j_gene: TRBJ2-7; len: 15; v_gene: TRBV7-2; CDR3aa: CASSSPPGGPYEQYF; CDR3nt: TGTGCCAGCAGCTCACCCCCGGGAGGGCCGTACGAGCAGTACTTC
abundance: few; d_gene: TRBD2; j_gene: TRBJ2-1; len: 15; v_gene: TRBV5-4; CDR3aa: CASSPGGETYNEQFF; CDR3nt: TGTGCCAGCAGTCCTGGGGGGGAGACCTACAATGAGCAGTTCTTC
abundance: -; d_gene: TRBD2; j_gene: TRBJ2-7; len: 16; v_gene: TRBV5-1; CDR3aa: CASSKTSGGLEYEQYF; CDR3nt: TGCGCCAGCAGCAAAACTAGCGGGGGACTCGAATACGAGCAGTACTTC
abundance: many; d_gene: TRBD1; j_gene: TRBJ2-5; len: 14; v_gene: TRBV29-1; CDR3aa: CSVGEKQGQETQYF; CDR3nt: TGCAGCGTTGGGGAAAAACAGGGGCAAGAGACCCAGTACTTC
abundance: few; d_gene: -; j_gene: TRBJ1-2; len: 18; v_gene: TRBV6-5; CDR3aa: CASSYSLRPENDRAGYTF; CDR3nt: TGTGCCAGCAGTTATTCCTTAAGGCCGGAAAATGACAGAGCTGGCTACACCTTC
abundance: -; d_gene: TRBD2; j_gene: TRBJ2-5; len: 17; v_gene: TRBV20-1; CDR3aa: CSAGGTGGGASQETQYF; CDR3nt: TGCAGTGCTGGCGGGACTGGCGGGGGGGCTAGCCAAGAGACCCAGTACTTC
abundance: few; d_gene: TRBD2; j_gene: TRBJ2-1; len: 14; v_gene: TRBV6-1; CDR3aa: CASIVAGINNEQFF; CDR3nt: TGTGCCAGCATCGTAGCGGGGATTAACAATGAGCAGTTCTTC
abundance: many; d_gene: -; j_gene: TRBJ1-3; len: 15; v_gene: TRBV9; CDR3aa: CASSVGGASGNTIYF; CDR3nt: TGTGCCAGCAGCGTAGGGGGGGCTTCTGGAAACACCATATATTTT
abundance: few; d_gene: -; j_gene: TRBJ2-7; len: 15; v_gene: TRBV5-1; CDR3aa: CASSLVGAKGAEQYF; CDR3nt: TGCGCCAGCAGCTTGGTGGGGGCTAAGGGAGCCGAGCAGTACTTC
abundance: few; d_gene: TRBD2; j_gene: TRBJ2-1; len: 14; v_gene: TRBV18; CDR3aa: CASSPTSGKDEQFF; CDR3nt: TGTGCCAGCTCACCGACTAGCGGGAAGGATGAGCAGTTCTTC
abundance: -; d_gene: -; j_gene: TRBJ2-1; len: 14; v_gene: TRBV4-1; CDR3aa: CASSQVGSGNEQFF; CDR3nt: TGCGCCAGCAGCCAAGTCGGGTCGGGGAATGAGCAGTTCTTC
abundance: -; d_gene: -; j_gene: TRBJ2-6; len: 15; v_gene: TRBV9; CDR3aa: CASSQGGSGANVLTF; CDR3nt: TGTGCCAGCAGCCAAGGGGGTTCAGGGGCCAACGTCCTGACTTTC
abundance: many; d_gene: TRBD1; j_gene: TRBJ2-7; len: 13; v_gene: TRBV27; CDR3aa: CASRTGGTYEQYF; CDR3nt: TGTGCCAGCCGTACAGGGGGCACCTACGAGCAGTACTTC
abundance: many; d_gene: -; j_gene: TRBJ1-2; len: 16; v_gene: TRBV20-1; CDR3aa: CSALGRDTTGPHGYTF; CDR3nt: TGCAGTGCTTTAGGCAGAGACACTACCGGACCGCATGGCTACACCTTC
abundance: -; d_gene: TRBD2; j_gene: TRBJ2-7; len: 16; v_gene: TRBV12-3/TRBV12-4; CDR3aa: CASSPRGSGRFYEQYF; CDR3nt: TGTGCCAGCAGTCCCCGGGGTAGCGGGAGATTTTACGAGCAGTACTTC
abundance: -; d_gene: TRBD1; j_gene: TRBJ1-1; len: 15; v_gene: TRBV2; CDR3aa: CASSGDRAHNHGAFF; CDR3nt: TGTGCCAGCAGTGGAGACAGGGCGCACAACCATGGAGCTTTCTTT
abundance: -; d_gene: TRBD2; j_gene: TRBJ2-7; len: 14; v_gene: TRBV20-1; CDR3aa: CSAKGVAGGGEQYF; CDR3nt: TGCAGTGCTAAGGGTGTAGCGGGAGGTGGGGAGCAGTACTTC
abundance: many; d_gene: TRBD2; j_gene: TRBJ2-5; len: 16; v_gene: TRBV4-1; CDR3aa: CASSPLGLAGLETQYF; CDR3nt: TGCGCCAGCAGCCCCCTGGGACTAGCGGGACTGGAGACCCAGTACTTC
abundance: -; d_gene: -; j_gene: TRBJ1-1; len: 14; v_gene: TRBV13; CDR3aa: CASSPPTGGTEAFF; CDR3nt: TGTGCCAGCAGCCCTCCCACAGGTGGGACTGAAGCTTTCTTT
abundance: -; d_gene: -; j_gene: TRBJ1-1; len: 16; v_gene: TRBV20-1; CDR3aa: CSARLVARSGNPEAFF; CDR3nt: TGCAGTGCTAGGTTAGTTGCGAGGAGCGGGAACCCTGAAGCTTTCTTT
abundance: -; d_gene: -; j_gene: TRBJ2-3; len: 17; v_gene: TRBV30; CDR3aa: CAWSDTGTEDPTDTQYF; CDR3nt: TGTGCCTGGAGCGATACAGGGACCGAGGACCCCACAGATACGCAGTATTTT
abundance: -; d_gene: -; j_gene: TRBJ2-3; len: 16; v_gene: TRBV20-1; CDR3aa: CSARDLTGIGTDTQYF; CDR3nt: TGCAGTGCTAGAGATCTTACAGGGATAGGCACAGATACGCAGTATTTT
abundance: many; d_gene: -; j_gene: TRBJ2-5; len: 13; v_gene: TRBV20-1; CDR3aa: CSASLVRQETQYF; CDR3nt: TGCAGTGCTAGCTTAGTGAGGCAAGAGACCCAGTACTTC
abundance: many; d_gene: -; j_gene: TRBJ1-1; len: 14; v_gene: TRBV29-1; CDR3aa: CSVESRSMNTEAFF; CDR3nt: TGCAGCGTTGAAAGTCGTAGCATGAACACTGAAGCTTTCTTT
abundance: many; d_gene: TRBD1; j_gene: TRBJ1-1; len: 13; v_gene: TRBV29-1; CDR3aa: CSVVGTGWAEAFF; CDR3nt: TGCAGCGTTGTGGGGACAGGGTGGGCTGAAGCTTTCTTT
abundance: few; d_gene: -; j_gene: TRBJ1-2; len: 11; v_gene: TRBV20-1; CDR3aa: CSAYTHEGYTF; CDR3nt: TGCAGTGCTTACACACATGAGGGCTACACCTTC
abundance: many; d_gene: -; j_gene: TRBJ2-2; len: 16; v_gene: TRBV5-1; CDR3aa: CASSLPLPANTGELFF; CDR3nt: TGCGCCAGCAGCCTACCGCTTCCCGCGAACACCGGGGAGCTGTTTTTT
abundance: few; d_gene: -; j_gene: TRBJ1-1; len: 13; v_gene: TRBV7-9; CDR3aa: CASSFYRDGEAFF; CDR3nt: TGTGCCAGCAGCTTCTACAGGGACGGTGAAGCTTTCTTT
abundance: many; d_gene: -; j_gene: TRBJ2-1; len: 15; v_gene: TRBV7-9; CDR3aa: CASSLVSLSYNEQFF; CDR3nt: TGTGCCAGCAGCTTAGTTAGTCTCTCCTACAATGAGCAGTTCTTC
abundance: many; d_gene: TRBD1; j_gene: TRBJ1-1; len: 12; v_gene: TRBV29-1; CDR3aa: CSYQRDRGETFF; CDR3nt: TGCAGTTATCAGCGGGACAGGGGGGAGACTTTCTTT
abundance: few; d_gene: -; j_gene: TRBJ2-7; len: 15; v_gene: TRBV6-1; CDR3aa: CASSPVDRFTYEQYF; CDR3nt: TGTGCCAGCAGTCCTGTGGACCGCTTTACCTACGAGCAGTACTTC
abundance: many; d_gene: -; j_gene: TRBJ1-2; len: 14; v_gene: TRBV5-5; CDR3aa: CASSSTGANYGYTF; CDR3nt: TGTGCCAGCAGCTCCACAGGAGCTAACTATGGCTACACCTTC
abundance: -; d_gene: TRBD1; j_gene: TRBJ1-6; len: 15; v_gene: TRBV7-2; CDR3aa: CASSLKTGSNSPLHF; CDR3nt: TGTGCCAGCAGCTTAAAGACAGGGTCCAATTCACCCCTCCACTTT
abundance: few; d_gene: -; j_gene: TRBJ1-1; len: 16; v_gene: TRBV21-1; CDR3aa: CASSKEEDRVSTEAFF; CDR3nt: TGTGCCAGCAGCAAAGAGGAGGACAGGGTGAGCACTGAAGCTTTCTTT
abundance: -; d_gene: -; j_gene: TRBJ1-1; len: 14; v_gene: TRBV5-1; CDR3aa: CASRLRELNTEAFF; CDR3nt: TGCGCCAGCAGGTTGAGGGAGTTGAACACTGAAGCTTTCTTT
abundance: -; d_gene: -; j_gene: TRBJ2-7; len: 12; v_gene: TRBV12-3/TRBV12-4; CDR3aa: CASTGKGYEQYF; CDR3nt: TGTGCCAGCACGGGAAAGGGCTACGAGCAGTACTTC